This TCR beta chain is from a study of control samples from healthy donors and cancer patients. The CDR3 has 12 amino acids. The germline V gene has CDR1 SGDLS and CDR2 YYNGEE. V lost 3 bases, J lost 4 bases, and 6 bases lay in between. Assay: immunoSEQ multiplex PCR; the TCRdb copy retains only in-frame clones and omits some. This repertoire shows under 85,000 clones, roughly 87% found once; its top ten account for about 6%. This sequence originates from a man aged 55-75 years with colorectal cancer. The sample comprised PBMCs. V gene TRBV9 combines with J gene TRBJ2-3; D is ambiguous. CDR3 bases: TGTGCCAGCAGCGAAAATTCAGATACGCAGTATTTT. Translated: CASSENSDTQYF. The full variable domain, completed using reference TRBV9 and TRBJ2-3, is DSGVTQTPKHLITATGQRVTLRCSPRSGDLSVYWYQQSLDQGLQFLIQYYNGEERAKGNILERFSAQQFPDLHSELNLSSLELGDSALYFCASSENSDTQYFGPGTRLTVL.